Listed here are 24 T cell receptor beta chains from one sample, sequenced in a study of shared clonotypes between healthy human individuals. Terminally differentiated effector memory CD45RA+ cells were excluded from the naive CD8 cells, which were CD45RO-negative and positively selected for CCR7. Some clones are missing from TCRdb's copy, which holds only in-frame ones; the method was immunoSEQ multiplex PCR. The table has fewer than 1 million clones, 95% to 97% seen once; the top ten hold about 0.25%. The specimen was naive CD8+ T cells sorted from blood. The source of these receptors is a man aged 25 to 40 in good health.

The chain recombines TRBV7-2 with TRBJ2-3; D gene ambiguous. The V end was cut by 4 bases, the J end by 6 bases, with 14 bases between. CDR3 length equals 14 residues. The germline V gene encodes CDR1 SGHTA and CDR2 FQGNSA. The CDR3 here is CASSWMDVGDTQYF. In DNA form, the CDR3 reads TGTGCCAGCAGCTGGATGGACGTAGGGGATACGCAGTATTTT.

The rearrangement uses TRBV7-9 and TRBJ1-1; tentative D call: TRBD1 (5 bases). This CDR3 is built from 16 residues. Trimming left V 5 bases short and J 0 bases short, with 16 bases between. Germline CDR1 and CDR2: SEHNR and FQNEAQ (reference sequence). CDR3: CASSEIYRQMNTEAFF. The CDR3 DNA is TGTGCCAGCAGCGAAATTTACAGGCAGATGAACACTGAAGCTTTCTTT.

The rearrangement uses TRBV7-9 and TRBJ2-1; a possible D gene is TRBD2 (5 bases). V lost 4 bases and J lost 7, with 8 bases in between. The CDR3 is 12 amino acids. CDR1 and CDR2 (germline): SEHNR, FQNEAQ (reference sequence). The CDR3 region is CASSWSGNEQFF. In nucleotides, the CDR3 is TGTGCCAGCAGCTGGAGCGGAAATGAGCAGTTCTTC.

The chain has TRBV7-9 and TRBJ2-2; D unresolved. Trimming pared 7 bases from V and 6 bases from J, leaving 12 bases between. The CDR3 extends over 13 amino acids. Germline lookup yields CDR1 SEHNR and CDR2 FQNEAQ (reference sequence). CDR3 DNA: TGTGCCAGCAATGATCTGGCAGCCGGGGAGCTGTTTTTT. Translating it yields CASNDLAAGELFF.

This clone was seen a single time. This sequence joins TRBV14 and TRBJ2-3; maybe TRBD2 (6 bases). This CDR3 has 13 residues. V dropped 3 bases and J dropped 5 bases, with 9 bases sitting between them. Germline values: CDR1 SGHDN, CDR2 FVKESK. The chain's CDR3 is CASSHPGLDTQYF. In DNA form, the CDR3 reads TGTGCCAGCAGCCACCCGGGACTAGATACGCAGTATTTT. Full variable domain (rest looked up from reference TRBV14 and TRBJ2-3): EAGVTQFPSHSVIEKGQTVTLRCDPISGHDNLYWYRRVMGKEIKFLLHFVKESKQDESGMPNNRFLAERTGGTYSTLKVQPAELEDSGVYFCASSHPGLDTQYFGPGTRLTVL.

The chain couples TRBV6-5 to TRBJ1-2; TRBD1 is a possible D gene (6 bases). The CDR3 length is 14 residues. Germline lookup yields CDR1 MNHEY and CDR2 SVGAGI. Trimming pared 5 bases from V and 4 bases from J, leaving 14 bases between. The chain's CDR3 is CASSPRGASYGYTF. In DNA, the CDR3 is TGTGCCAGCAGTCCCAGGGGCGCAAGCTATGGCTACACCTTC.

This rearrangement joins TRBV11-2 to TRBJ1-1; 8 positions match TRBD1. Germline V gene sequence: CDR1 SGHAT, CDR2 FQNNGV. Germline trimming cut 4 bases from V and 4 bases from J; bases unmatched to any gene: 14. The CDR3 is made up of 17 amino acids. The CDR3 DNA is TGTGCCAGCAGCTCCGGAACCGACAGGGGAGCCTTCACTGAAGCTTTCTTT. Protein product: CASSSGTDRGAFTEAFF.

The CDR3, as DNA: TGTGCCAGCAGCCTCAGGGTGGATTCGGAGACCCAGTACTTC. This codes for CASSLRVDSETQYF. The rearrangement links TRBV7-8 to TRBJ2-5; weak D call: TRBD1 (5 bases). The germline gives CDR1 SGHVS, CDR2 FQNEAQ. CDR3 length: 14 residues. V was trimmed by 5 bases and J by 5 bases, leaving 15 bases between them.

The chain employs TRBV11-3 and TRBJ2-1; 10 nucleotides line up with TRBD2. Germline-derived CDR1 and CDR2 are SGHNT and YENEEA. The length of the CDR3 is 16 residues. Unmatched junction bases numbered 7, after V lost 4 bases and J lost 4 bases. The CDR3 nucleotides read TGTGCCAGCAGCTCGCAGCGGGAGGGCCTTTACAATGAGCAGTTCTTC. Amino acid sequence: CASSSQREGLYNEQFF.

The chain joins TRBV11-2 to TRBJ2-7, with TRBD1 as a possible D gene (6 bases). Germline V gene sequence: CDR1 SGHAT, CDR2 FQNNGV. V lost 5 bases and J 4 bases, leaving 18 bases between the germline ends. The CDR3 runs 15 residues. The CDR3 protein is CASSHPPGQLYEQYF. The CDR3 region has the DNA TGTGCCAGCAGCCACCCCCCGGGACAACTATACGAGCAGTACTTC.

This sequence joins TRBV27 and TRBJ2-7, with D tentatively TRBD2 (5 bases). This CDR3 is built from 14 residues. V was shortened by 0 bases and J by 9 bases, with 15 bases between the two germline ends. Germline CDR1 and CDR2: MNHEY and SMNVEV (reference sequence). Here the CDR3 DNA reads TGTGCCAGCAGTTTATCGTCGGGGTTACGCGTGCAGTACTTC. This encodes CASSLSSGLRVQYF.

This clone was recorded only once. The chain combines TRBV7-2 with TRBJ2-7; D perhaps matches TRBD1 (5 bases). V was shortened by 7 bases and J by 2 bases, with 15 bases between the two germline ends. CDR1 is SGHTA and CDR2 is FQGNSA in the germline V gene. The CDR3 loop spans 14 amino acids. The CDR3 DNA reads as TGTGCCAGCACAATGGGGCCGGAGACCTACGAGCAGTACTTC. Translating gives CASTMGPETYEQYF.

The V and J genes are TRBV7-2 and TRBJ2-7; 7 bases fit TRBD2. Germline V gene data show CDR1 as SGHTA and CDR2 as FQGNSA. The V and J ends lost 2 bases and 4 bases, in that order; junction bases with no gene match: 17. The CDR3 is made up of 18 amino acids. In nucleotides, the CDR3 is TGTGCCAGCAGCTTAACTGTCGGGCCTAGCGGATTGCATTACGAGCAGTACTTC. Protein sequence: CASSLTVGPSGLHYEQYF.

This clone was picked up one time. The CDR3 bases are TGTGCCTGGAGGGCAGGGTGGGCAGACGACGAGACCCAGTACTTC. Translation gives CAWRAGWADDETQYF. The chain recombines TRBV30 with TRBJ2-5, with D maybe TRBD1 (5 bases). Trimming shortened V by 3 bases and J by 5 bases, and 19 bases separated the two germline ends. The CDR3 is 15 residues long. Looked up from germline, CDR1 is GTSNPN and CDR2 is SVGIG (reference sequence).

The chain recombines TRBV6-6 with TRBJ2-5, with D perhaps TRBD2 (5 bases). This CDR3 has 16 residues. Trimming took off 0 bases at V and 3 bases at J, with 14 bases between the two ends. Germline loops: CDR1 MNHNY, CDR2 SVGAGI (reference sequence). The CDR3 reads CASSYSLERVEETQYF. For the CDR3, the DNA is TGTGCCAGCAGTTACTCGCTTGAGAGGGTGGAAGAGACCCAGTACTTC.

This clone was seen once. The chain recombines TRBV6-1 with TRBJ1-2; D not resolved. Deletions cut 3 bases from V and 7 bases from J, with 18 bases between. The CDR3 extends over 15 amino acids. Germline CDR1 and CDR2: MNHNS and SASEGT. CDR3 in DNA: TGTGCCAGCAGTGACTTAGATATGGGCTATACTGGCTACACCTTC. Translated, it gives CASSDLDMGYTGYTF.

The genes are TRBV9 and TRBJ2-3, with a possible D match to TRBD2 (6 bases). The CDR3 runs 15 residues. Per the germline V gene, CDR1 is SGDLS and CDR2 is YYNGEE. Trimming took off 2 bases at V and 4 bases at J, with 14 bases between the two ends. The CDR3 loop reads CASSVLARRADTQYF. The CDR3 region has the DNA TGTGCCAGCAGCGTCCTAGCGAGAAGGGCAGATACGCAGTATTTT. The entire variable domain, with the rest obtained from reference TRBV9 and TRBJ2-3, is as follows: DSGVTQTPKHLITATGQRVTLRCSPRSGDLSVYWYQQSLDQGLQFLIQYYNGEERAKGNILERFSAQQFPDLHSELNLSSLELGDSALYFCASSVLARRADTQYFGPGTRLTVL.

This chain connects TRBV19 to TRBJ2-7; TRBD2 aligns across 7 bases. The CDR3 spans 13 residues. V was pared by 3 bases and J by 4 bases, with 3 bases of the junction left unmatched. The germline CDR1 and CDR2 sequences are LNHDA and SQIVND (reference sequence). Here the CDR3 reads CASSMREGYEQYF. The CDR3 DNA reads as TGTGCCAGTAGTATGAGGGAGGGTTACGAGCAGTACTTC. The complete variable domain, with remaining parts taken from reference TRBV19 and TRBJ2-7, reads DGGITQSPKYLFRKEGQNVTLSCEQNLNHDAMYWYRQDPGQGLRLIYYSQIVNDFQKGDIAEGYSVSREKKESFPLTVTSAQKNPTAFYLCASSMREGYEQYFGPGTRLTVT.

This clone has only a few counts. The rearrangement links TRBV27 to TRBJ2-7; D is perhaps TRBD1 (6 bases). This CDR3 has 15 amino acids. CDR1 MNHEY and CDR2 SMNVEV come from the germline V gene (reference sequence). Between the trimmed V and J ends, which lost 5 bases and 0 bases, there was a span of 14 bases. CDR3 amino acids: CASSGQYSSSYEQYF. The CDR3 coding sequence is TGTGCCAGCAGTGGACAGTACTCCAGCTCCTACGAGCAGTACTTC.

This sequence joins TRBV28 and TRBJ1-2; no clear D gene. Trimming took 3 bases from V and 5 from J, leaving 13 bases between them. The germline gives CDR1 MDHEN, CDR2 SYDVKM. The CDR3 is 14 amino acids. The CDR3 here is CASSFKRDAYGYTF. The CDR3 nucleotides are TGTGCCAGCAGTTTTAAAAGGGATGCATATGGCTACACCTTC.

The chain carries TRBV27 and TRBJ2-7; possibly TRBD1 for D (6 bases). The V gene lost 5 bases and the J gene lost 3 bases, with 11 bases spanning the gap. Germline CDR1 is MNHEY and CDR2 is SMNVEV (reference sequence). The CDR3 covers 13 residues. Here the CDR3 reads CASSQYRDYEQYF. CDR3 coding DNA: TGTGCCAGCAGTCAGTACAGGGACTACGAGCAGTACTTC.

This chain links TRBV9 with TRBJ2-1, with a weak D call TRBD2 (7 bases). Per the germline V gene, CDR1 is SGDLS and CDR2 is YYNGEE. The CDR3 spans 17 residues. Trimming took off 0 bases at V and 4 bases at J, with 17 bases between the two ends. CDR3 sequence reads: CASSVVEGGGPYNEQFF. As DNA, the CDR3 is TGTGCCAGCAGCGTAGTAGAAGGGGGAGGGCCTTACAATGAGCAGTTCTTC.

The chain couples TRBV11-2 to TRBJ2-1; 11 bases fit TRBD1. Germline V gene sequence: CDR1 SGHAT, CDR2 FQNNGV. The CDR3 length is 14 residues. The ends lost 6 bases at V and 7 bases at J; junction bases unmatched: 5. The CDR3 DNA is TGTGCCAGCAGGCCGGGACAGGGGGGGAATGAGCAGTTCTTC. It translates to CASRPGQGGNEQFF.

This CDR3 reads CASSLGVGYQPQHF. The CDR3 bases are TGTGCCAGCAGCCTCGGGGTGGGGTATCAGCCCCAGCATTTT. The rearrangement links TRBV7-2 to TRBJ1-5, with no clear D. This CDR3 has 14 amino acids. V lost 5 bases to trimming and J lost 5 bases, with 13 bases between them. Germline CDR1 is SGHTA and CDR2 is FQGNSA.